This entry lists 17 T cell receptor beta chains sequenced from one sample in a study of blood T cell repertoires in COVID-19. TCRdb's table, derived via immunoSEQ multiplex PCR, lists solely in-frame clones and lacks some. The data contain around 250,000 clones, around 83% of them singletons. The specimen was PBMCs or T cells enriched from blood (not recorded which). These TCRs come from a man aged 40-50 years who had been exposed to COVID-19.

This clone was picked up one time. This rearrangement joins TRBV2 to TRBJ2-7, with 14 positions matching TRBD2. J gave up 6 bases and V 3 bases, and 7 bases lay outside the gene matches. The CDR3 covers 16 residues. CDR1 and CDR2 (germline): SNHLY, FYNNEI. CDR3 in amino acids: CASSDGLAGGLGEQYF. The CDR3 coding sequence is TGTGCCAGCAGTGATGGACTAGCGGGAGGACTCGGCGAGCAGTACTTC.

The chain links TRBV6-4 to TRBJ2-5, with 8 positions matching TRBD2. The CDR3 runs 15 residues. The V segment lost 4 bases and the J segment 0 bases; nucleotides outside the gene matches: 4. The germline CDR1 and CDR2 sequences are MRHNA and SNTAGT. The CDR3 DNA sequence: TGTGCCAGCAGTGTTGCGGGGGGCGACCAAGAGACCCAGTACTTC. Encoded protein: CASSVAGGDQETQYF.

To note about this clone: A read error may be the cause here, since a much bigger clone is one base away. The chain links TRBV13 to TRBJ1-1, with 7 bases matching TRBD1. CDR1 is PRHDT, CDR2 FYEKMQ, per germline (reference sequence). This CDR3 region has 13 residues. After removal of 5 bases from V and 1 base from J, the junction contained 1 base not matched to a gene. CDR3 sequence reads: CASSRTGNTEAFF. CDR3 bases: TGTGCCAGCAGCCGGACAGGGAACACTGAAGCTTTCTTT.

The CDR3 DNA follows: TGTGCCAGCAGTCTCGGGACTAGCTCCTACAATGAGCAGTTCTTC. Translated, it gives CASSLGTSSYNEQFF. The chain joins TRBV14 to TRBJ2-1, with 8 bases matching TRBD2. Germline CDR1 SGHDN, CDR2 FVKESK. V shed 6 bases, J shed 0 bases, and the junction held 4 bases outside the gene matches. The CDR3 loop spans 15 amino acids. Full variable domain (missing parts from reference TRBV14 and TRBJ2-1): EAGVTQFPSHSVIEKGQTVTLRCDPISGHDNLYWYRRVMGKEIKFLLHFVKESKQDESGMPNNRFLAERTGGTYSTLKVQPAELEDSGVYFCASSLGTSSYNEQFFGPGTRLTVL.

This chain uses TRBV5-1 with TRBJ1-4, with 7 bases matching TRBD1. The CDR3 spans 14 residues. V lost 3 bases and J lost 5; bases outside the gene matches: 4. Germline-derived CDR1 and CDR2 are SGHRS and YFSETQ. In DNA form, the CDR3 reads TGCGCCAGCAGCTCACAGGGGAGGAATGAAAAACTGTTTTTT. Amino acids: CASSSQGRNEKLFF.

The V gene is TRBV3-1 (or the pseudogene TRBV3-2), the J gene TRBJ2-3, with TRBD2 matching 9 bases. Germline V gives CDR1 LGHDT, CDR2 YNNKEL (reference sequence). Trimming cost V 0 bases and J 2 bases; bases outside gene matches: 9. The CDR3 extends over 18 amino acids. The CDR3 DNA reads TGTGCCAGCAGCCAAGAAGTCCGGCGGGAGGGAACCACAGATACGCAGTATTTT. Its protein product is CASSQEVRREGTTDTQYF.

V gene TRBV7-2 combines with J gene TRBJ2-1, with D tentatively TRBD1 (5 bases). Between the trimmed V and J ends, which lost 1 base and 5 bases, there was a span of 9 bases. CDR3 size: 14 residues. Per germline, CDR1 SGHTA and CDR2 FQGNSA. CDR3 protein: CASSLGPGNNEQFF. The CDR3 DNA reads as TGTGCCAGCAGCTTAGGCCCAGGGAACAATGAGCAGTTCTTC.

The chain is built from TRBV18 and TRBJ1-5; 7 bases are shared with TRBD1. Germline assignment: CDR1 KGHSH and CDR2 LQKENI. The CDR3 has 17 amino acids. J lost 1 base, V lost 3 bases, and 9 bases had no gene match. CDR3 in amino acids: CASSPWTGALSNQPQHF. The CDR3 DNA sequence: TGTGCCAGCTCACCCTGGACAGGCGCGCTGAGCAATCAGCCCCAGCATTTT.

The chain recombines TRBV4-1 with TRBJ2-7, with TRBD2 matching 8 bases. V trimming: 2 bases; J trimming: 3 bases; junction bases outside the gene matches: 3. CDR1 and CDR2 from the germline V gene are MGHRA and YSYEKL. The CDR3 has 14 residues. CDR3 coding DNA: TGCGCCAGCAGCCAAACTAGCGGTGACTACGAGCAGTACTTC. Amino acids: CASSQTSGDYEQYF.

The chain has TRBV6-5 and TRBJ1-2; no reliable D call. The V gene's germline CDR1 is MNHEY and CDR2 SVGAGI. V was cut by 8 bases and J by 4 bases, with 17 bases left in between. This CDR3 spans 14 amino acids. As DNA, the CDR3 is TGTGCCAGCGAGAAGACACCGCTAACCTATGGCTACACCTTC. Translation gives CASEKTPLTYGYTF.

The chain uses TRBV11-3 and TRBJ2-7; D perhaps matches TRBD2 (7 bases). V lost 3 bases and J 0 bases, leaving 12 bases between the germline ends. CDR1 is SGHNT, CDR2 YENEEA, per germline. The CDR3 sequence is 15 residues long. The CDR3, as DNA: TGTGCCAGCAGCTTGGGGGGGCGGGACTCCTACGAGCAGTACTTC. This encodes CASSLGGRDSYEQYF. Variable domain in full (rest from reference TRBV11-3 and TRBJ2-7): EAGVVQSPRYKIIEKKQPVAFWCNPISGHNTLYWYLQNLGQGPELLIRYENEEAVDDSQLPKDRFSAERLKGVDSTLKIQPAELGDSAVYLCASSLGGRDSYEQYFGPGTRLTVT.

V is TRBV30 and J is TRBJ1-3, with D hard to call. Trimming stripped 4 bases from V and 1 base from J, with 11 bases between. The length of the CDR3 is 14 residues. Germline CDR1 GTSNPN, CDR2 SVGIG (reference sequence). CDR3 sequence (DNA): TGTGCCTGGATTTTTGAGGGTTCTGGAAACACCATATATTTT. It encodes CAWIFEGSGNTIYF.

V usage is TRBV2 and J usage is TRBJ2-7; D perhaps matches TRBD1 (6 bases). Per the germline V gene, CDR1 is SNHLY and CDR2 is FYNNEI. The CDR3 totals 14 residues. V was clipped by 2 bases and J by 3 bases, with 11 bases between them. CDR3 amino acids: CASSESGTIYEQYF. The CDR3 nucleotides are TGTGCCAGCAGTGAATCTGGGACAATCTACGAGCAGTACTTC.

This chain links TRBV9 with TRBJ2-3; the match to TRBD2 covers 7 bases. V trimming: 4 bases; J trimming: 4 bases; junction bases outside the gene matches: 12. The germline CDR1 and CDR2 sequences are SGDLS and YYNGEE. The CDR3 runs 16 residues. CDR3 sequence reads: CASSPDASGGADTQYF. The CDR3 DNA is TGTGCCAGCAGCCCAGATGCGTCGGGAGGTGCAGATACGCAGTATTTT.

This rearrangement joins TRBV24-1 to TRBJ2-1; tentative D call: TRBD2 (5 bases). CDR1 and CDR2 (germline): KGHDR, SFDVKD. V lost 5 bases to trimming and J lost 7 bases, with 11 bases between them. This CDR3 is 13 amino acids long. The CDR3 spells CATSGLASNEQFF. The DNA of the CDR3 is TGTGCCACCAGTGGATTAGCGTCGAATGAGCAGTTCTTC.

The rearrangement joins TRBV19 to TRBJ2-1, with TRBD1 identical over 10 bases. Germline V gene lookup returns CDR1 LNHDA and CDR2 SQIVND (reference sequence). V lost 7 bases to trimming and J lost 10 bases; unmatched junction nucleotides: 10. The CDR3 consists of 14 residues. CDR3 loop: CASKGTGVAKEQFF. In nucleotides, the CDR3 is TGTGCCAGTAAGGGGACAGGGGTTGCTAAAGAGCAGTTCTTC.

This clone was seen only once. The chain couples TRBV10-2 to TRBJ2-7; 7 positions match TRBD2. V dropped 6 bases and J dropped 1; count of bases not matched to a gene: 9. The germline V gene has CDR1 WSHSY and CDR2 SAAADI. The CDR3 runs 15 residues. The DNA for the CDR3 is TGCGCCAGCAGCCCGGGACTACTGTTATCCTACGAGCAGTACTTC. This encodes CASSPGLLLSYEQYF.